The subject of this entry is one T cell receptor beta chain. What it binds is not known. The CDR3 totals 16 residues. This specimen belongs to a study of CXCR3-negative and CXCR3-positive naive CD8 T cells. The TRB libraries of cDNA were built by UMI-labeled 5' RACE. TCRdb re-called the 5' RACE reads; one entry per CDR3 protein, DNA not given. Its clone listing holds roughly 59,000 distinct CDR3 sequences. Study observations and caveats: Fresh PBMCs were used in most assays, and CXCR3 expression partially decreased after cryopreservation. Surface CD5 matched across naive subsets, and TRB CDR3 properties served to infer TCR strength. TRB CDR3 hydrophobicity was greater in CXCR3-positive naive cells than in CXCR3-negative naive cells.

This receptor was identified in a human donor in good health. Some clones in this sample may be carry-over from other donors' samples. This sequence joins TRBV23-1 and TRBJ2-3; TCRdb lists TRBD1, though no DNA is available to test this call. TRBV23-1 is flagged as an ORF with uncertain function. Source material: naive CXCR3+ CD8+ T cells from blood. Subset specified: CD45RO-CCR7+CD27+CD95- naive CD8+ T cells expressing CXCR3 (TNR3+). CDR3: CASSQSWGRSTDTQYF.